Included here is one T cell receptor beta chain sequence, with context. The data belong to a study of blood T cell repertoires in COVID-19. Method: immunoSEQ multiplex PCR; TCRdb's copy keeps in-frame clones and lacks some. The table has a few hundred thousand clones, approximately 91% seen once. Enrolled through a virtual design, the participants were between 18 and 89 years of age and came from 24 US areas. Recovery among Cohort 3 donors was established by two negative PCRs, clearance, or symptom resolution. From germline, CDR1 is KGHDR and CDR2 SFDVKD. The CDR3 runs to 14 residues. With 5 bases clipped from V and 6 bases from J, the junction kept 6 bases outside the gene matches.

The chain links TRBV24-1 to TRBJ2-1, with TRBD2 identical over 7 bases. Material for sequencing was PBMCs or T cells enriched from blood (not recorded which). The clonotype was recovered from a middle-aged woman who had recovered from COVID-19. The CDR3 protein is CATSARDYLNEQFF. The CDR3 DNA follows: TGTGCCACCAGTGCCCGGGACTATCTCAATGAGCAGTTCTTC.